The rows below give T cell receptor beta chains drawn from one sample of a study of blood T cell dynamics during melanoma immunotherapy. Sequencing was performed with immunoSEQ multiplex PCR; in TCRdb, only in-frame clones are kept and a portion is missing. Counted here are some 12,000 clones, 70% to 90% occurring once; the ten biggest clones make up around 6.3%. Source: blood, taken from a patient treated with checkpoint blockade. The receptors were sampled from a human donor with melanoma. The CDR3 runs from the conserved cysteine through the conserved F or W. The order of the fields is clone size, V gene, J gene, D gene, CDR3 protein, CDR3 DNA. The D gene is left open where the match is weak. Expanded clones are given a class, and other clones once, few, many or no size at all.

size: once; V: TRBV6-5; J: TRBJ2-6; D: TRBD1; CDR3: CASSSTGSGANVLTF; DNA: TGTGCCAGCAGTTCGACAGGGTCTGGGGCCAACGTCCTGACTTTC
size: few; V: TRBV7-8; J: TRBJ1-6; D: -; CDR3: CASSLDRTHIAKNSPLHF; DNA: TGTGCCAGCAGCTTAGACAGAACACATATAGCGAAAAATTCACCCCTCCACTTT
size: -; V: TRBV5-4; J: TRBJ1-1; D: -; CDR3: CASSLEEYLNTEAFF; DNA: TGTGCCAGCAGCTTGGAGGAGTATTTGAACACTGAAGCTTTCTTT
size: once; V: TRBV19; J: TRBJ2-6; D: -; CDR3: CASSRWAPSSGANVLTF; DNA: TGTGCCAGTAGTAGATGGGCTCCTAGCTCTGGGGCCAACGTCCTGACTTTC
size: -; V: TRBV6-1; J: TRBJ2-5; D: -; CDR3: CASILLPSRMETQYF; DNA: TGTGCCAGCATCTTACTGCCGTCTCGAATGGAGACCCAGTACTTC
size: -; V: TRBV18; J: TRBJ2-7; D: -; CDR3: CASSPPRGIPYEQYF; DNA: TGTGCCAGCTCACCGCCCCGGGGGATCCCCTACGAGCAGTACTTC
size: -; V: TRBV7-9; J: TRBJ1-1; D: TRBD1; CDR3: CASILVDRGTEAFF; DNA: TGTGCCAGCATCCTAGTGGACAGGGGCACTGAAGCTTTCTTT
size: -; V: TRBV29-1; J: TRBJ1-2; D: -; CDR3: CSVAGGREVNYGYTF; DNA: TGCAGCGTCGCGGGAGGCAGGGAAGTTAACTATGGCTACACCTTC
size: -; V: TRBV6-4; J: TRBJ1-6; D: -; CDR3: CASSDGVGGNSPLHF; DNA: TGTGCCAGCAGTGACGGGGTAGGGGGGAATTCACCCCTCCACTTT
size: -; V: TRBV6-5; J: TRBJ1-1; D: -; CDR3: CASSYSTGMNTEAFF; DNA: TGTGCCAGCAGTTACTCTACGGGAATGAACACTGAAGCTTTCTTT
size: -; V: TRBV12-5; J: TRBJ1-4; D: -; CDR3: CASGYGDNVGTEAATNEKLFF; DNA: TGTGCTAGTGGTTATGGCGATAACGTGGGGACCGAAGCTGCAACTAATGAAAAACTGTTTTTT
size: -; V: TRBV2; J: TRBJ2-6; D: TRBD1; CDR3: CASTRGGASGANVLTF; DNA: TGTGCCAGCACGAGAGGGGGCGCGTCTGGGGCCAACGTCCTGACTTTC